A selection of T cell receptor beta chains follows, all from one sample in a study of blood T cell repertoires in COVID-19. Repertoires were generated with immunoSEQ multiplex PCR, while TCRdb's copy carries only in-frame clones and drops some. The table shows about 210,000 clones, with almost 85% occurring only once. What was sequenced was peripheral blood. The receptors come from a woman aged 70-85 years with COVID-19, enrolled during active disease. Each CDR3 is given without its conserved first and last residue. The order of the fields is J gene, V gene, D gene, clone size, CDR3 protein. The D gene is left open where the match is weak. Some rows mark clone size as missing; the rest say once, few, many or name a class of expanded clone.

J gene: TRBJ1-4
V gene: TRBV7-2
D gene: -
clone size: -
CDR3 protein: ASSEKVGGSEKLF

J gene: TRBJ1-1
V gene: TRBV27
D gene: TRBD1
clone size: once
CDR3 protein: ASSSLPGQGWNTEAF

J gene: TRBJ1-6
V gene: TRBV19
D gene: -
clone size: -
CDR3 protein: ASRVQGRNSPLH

J gene: TRBJ1-1
V gene: TRBV5-5
D gene: -
clone size: -
CDR3 protein: ASSLFPQGNTEAF

J gene: TRBJ1-6
V gene: TRBV6-6
D gene: -
clone size: -
CDR3 protein: ASSQDSNNSPLH

J gene: TRBJ1-4
V gene: TRBV4-1
D gene: TRBD1
clone size: -
CDR3 protein: ASSPGQGTEKLF

J gene: TRBJ1-1
V gene: TRBV18
D gene: TRBD1
clone size: -
CDR3 protein: ASSLPNRGPENTEAF

J gene: TRBJ2-3
V gene: TRBV4-2
D gene: TRBD2
clone size: -
CDR3 protein: ASSQALAGEETSTDTQY

J gene: TRBJ2-2
V gene: TRBV7-9
D gene: TRBD1
clone size: -
CDR3 protein: ASRNGTVSNTGELF

J gene: TRBJ1-4
V gene: TRBV3-1/TRBV3-2
D gene: -
clone size: few
CDR3 protein: ASSQGGRGREKLF

J gene: TRBJ1-1
V gene: TRBV6-6
D gene: -
clone size: -
CDR3 protein: ASRKQVLNTEAF

J gene: TRBJ1-1
V gene: TRBV11-1
D gene: -
clone size: -
CDR3 protein: ASSPFRRAEAF

J gene: TRBJ1-5
V gene: TRBV5-1
D gene: -
clone size: -
CDR3 protein: ASSLEGGNQPQH

J gene: TRBJ1-2
V gene: TRBV19
D gene: -
clone size: -
CDR3 protein: ASSIGLQNLNYGYT

J gene: TRBJ1-5
V gene: TRBV6-5
D gene: -
clone size: -
CDR3 protein: ASSLQGNQPQH

J gene: TRBJ1-5
V gene: TRBV28
D gene: TRBD1
clone size: -
CDR3 protein: ASSFPGQGANQPQH

J gene: TRBJ2-5
V gene: TRBV11-2
D gene: TRBD1
clone size: -
CDR3 protein: ASSFGTGGTQETQY

J gene: TRBJ2-2
V gene: TRBV19
D gene: -
clone size: -
CDR3 protein: ASRTENTGELF

J gene: TRBJ1-2
V gene: TRBV3-1/TRBV3-2
D gene: -
clone size: -
CDR3 protein: ASSQADYGYT

J gene: TRBJ1-5
V gene: TRBV5-1
D gene: -
clone size: once
CDR3 protein: ASSLEALVLRGNQPQH

J gene: TRBJ1-2
V gene: TRBV6-2/TRBV6-3
D gene: TRBD1
clone size: -
CDR3 protein: ASSDTGTGSSLDGYT

J gene: TRBJ1-2
V gene: TRBV7-8
D gene: -
clone size: -
CDR3 protein: ASSLAARGYGYT

J gene: TRBJ1-2
V gene: TRBV5-6
D gene: -
clone size: -
CDR3 protein: ASSPGGIFFYGYT

J gene: TRBJ1-1
V gene: TRBV7-2
D gene: TRBD1
clone size: few
CDR3 protein: ASSSTGGGTEAF

J gene: TRBJ2-7
V gene: TRBV6-2/TRBV6-3
D gene: TRBD2
clone size: -
CDR3 protein: ASSYALAESSYEQY

J gene: TRBJ2-7
V gene: TRBV6-1
D gene: -
clone size: -
CDR3 protein: ASSDLPYLVGASYEQY

J gene: TRBJ1-5
V gene: TRBV7-9
D gene: TRBD1
clone size: -
CDR3 protein: ASSRSMTGAEEPQH

J gene: TRBJ1-5
V gene: TRBV13
D gene: TRBD1
clone size: -
CDR3 protein: ASSRPDRGSNQPQH

J gene: TRBJ2-7
V gene: TRBV7-3
D gene: -
clone size: -
CDR3 protein: ASSSNRVSYEQY

J gene: TRBJ1-3
V gene: TRBV19
D gene: -
clone size: -
CDR3 protein: ASSIDSVSGNTIY

J gene: TRBJ2-2
V gene: TRBV5-6
D gene: -
clone size: -
CDR3 protein: ASSRVRDTNTGELF

J gene: TRBJ2-7
V gene: TRBV19
D gene: TRBD1
clone size: -
CDR3 protein: ASSIFGGGQGPSSSYEQY

J gene: TRBJ1-4
V gene: TRBV3-1/TRBV3-2
D gene: -
clone size: -
CDR3 protein: ASSQEGGVVGNEKLF

J gene: TRBJ2-1
V gene: TRBV7-3
D gene: TRBD1
clone size: -
CDR3 protein: ASSPETGAAEQF

J gene: TRBJ2-7
V gene: TRBV11-3
D gene: TRBD1
clone size: -
CDR3 protein: ASSLIGTDSYEQY

J gene: TRBJ1-1
V gene: TRBV4-1
D gene: TRBD1
clone size: once
CDR3 protein: ASSRVDRVMNTEAF

J gene: TRBJ2-1
V gene: TRBV9
D gene: TRBD2
clone size: -
CDR3 protein: ASRPGLAEYNEQF

J gene: TRBJ2-5
V gene: TRBV3-1/TRBV3-2
D gene: TRBD1
clone size: -
CDR3 protein: ASSQARGPETQY

J gene: TRBJ1-6
V gene: TRBV5-6
D gene: TRBD1
clone size: -
CDR3 protein: ASSTDRGQGWNTPLH

J gene: TRBJ1-3
V gene: TRBV18
D gene: -
clone size: -
CDR3 protein: ASSPGSGSGNTIY

J gene: TRBJ1-4
V gene: TRBV4-1
D gene: TRBD1
clone size: -
CDR3 protein: ASSLLVSDRGREKLF

J gene: TRBJ1-1
V gene: TRBV9
D gene: -
clone size: -
CDR3 protein: ASSVVAENTEAF

J gene: TRBJ1-1
V gene: TRBV30
D gene: -
clone size: few
CDR3 protein: AWSVAGEAF

J gene: TRBJ1-2
V gene: TRBV7-9
D gene: TRBD1
clone size: -
CDR3 protein: ASSRAGTEVLYT

J gene: TRBJ1-1
V gene: TRBV12-3/TRBV12-4
D gene: -
clone size: few
CDR3 protein: ASSVGGTEAF